The rows below give T cell receptor beta chains drawn from one sample of a study of T-cell reconstitution after alpha-beta-depleted transplantation in children. TCRdb itself ran the PCR reads through MiXCR, one entry per CDR3 protein. The table shows some 550,000 distinct CDR3 sequences, with about 21% occurring only once. The sample in question was PBMCs, mostly from graft donor cells, obtained 360 days after TCRalphabeta/CD19-depleted stem cell transplant. Receptors originate from a boy younger than two who had a stem cell transplant for acute myeloid leukemia, so the T cells may come from the graft donor. The CDR3 runs from the conserved cysteine through the conserved F or W. A D gene is named only where the DNA matches it firmly. Clone size appears in some rows only: once, few, many, or a class for an expanded clone.

D: -; J: TRBJ2-1; size: -; V: TRBV18; CDR3: CASSTPVASYNEQFF; DNA: TGTGCCAGCTCAACCCCGGTAGCCTCCTACAATGAGCAGTTCTTC
D: -; J: TRBJ1-3; size: few; V: TRBV4-3; CDR3: CASSQDNSVYTIYF; DNA: TGCGCCAGCAGCCAAGATAATTCGGTGTACACCATATATTTT
D: TRBD1; J: TRBJ1-2; size: few; V: TRBV20-1; CDR3: CSARRAGGLNYGYTF; DNA: TGCAGTGCTAGGAGGGCAGGGGGCCTTAACTATGGCTACACCTTC
D: TRBD2; J: TRBJ2-1; size: few; V: TRBV12-3/TRBV12-4; CDR3: CASSVAGGPGNEQFF; DNA: TGTGCCAGCAGTGTAGCGGGGGGGCCAGGCAATGAGCAGTTCTTC
D: -; J: TRBJ2-7; size: few; V: TRBV7-3; CDR3: CASSLSGTSYEQYF; DNA: TGTGCCAGCAGTCTGTCGGGAACCTCCTACGAGCAGTACTTC
D: -; J: TRBJ1-5; size: few; V: TRBV28; CDR3: CASSPAGAGPNQPQHF; DNA: TGTGCCAGCAGCCCGGCGGGGGCCGGCCCCAATCAGCCCCAGCATTTT
D: -; J: TRBJ2-5; size: many; V: TRBV6-5; CDR3: CASSYLGVLLQETQYF; DNA: TGTGCCAGCAGTTACTTGGGGGTATTGCTCCAAGAGACCCAGTACTTC
D: -; J: TRBJ1-1; size: -; V: TRBV18; CDR3: CASSLTSDSGFQEGFF; DNA: TGTGCCAGCTCACTTACCTCGGACAGTGGCTTCCAAGAGGGTTTCTTT
D: -; J: TRBJ2-1; size: -; V: TRBV6-5; CDR3: CASSYSKAANEQFF; DNA: TGTGCCAGCAGTTACTCGAAGGCTGCGAATGAGCAGTTCTTC
D: TRBD1; J: TRBJ1-2; size: many; V: TRBV12-3/TRBV12-4; CDR3: CASSFSGTGESYGYTF; DNA: TGTGCCAGCAGTTTCTCCGGGACAGGGGAAAGCTATGGCTACACCTTC
D: TRBD2; J: TRBJ2-2; size: -; V: TRBV4-2; CDR3: CASSPAGLAGATGELFF; DNA: TGTGCCAGCAGCCCGGCAGGACTAGCGGGTGCGACCGGGGAGCTGTTTTTT
D: -; J: TRBJ2-1; size: many; V: TRBV12-3/TRBV12-4; CDR3: CASSLLLEVTGGLGNEQFF; DNA: TGTGCCAGCAGTTTACTACTAGAAGTAACCGGGGGGCTTGGCAATGAGCAGTTCTTC
D: -; J: TRBJ1-1; size: few; V: TRBV20-1; CDR3: CSAPYRGGEKGNTEAFF; DNA: TGCAGTGCTCCCTACCGTGGGGGGGAAAAGGGGAACACTGAAGCTTTCTTT